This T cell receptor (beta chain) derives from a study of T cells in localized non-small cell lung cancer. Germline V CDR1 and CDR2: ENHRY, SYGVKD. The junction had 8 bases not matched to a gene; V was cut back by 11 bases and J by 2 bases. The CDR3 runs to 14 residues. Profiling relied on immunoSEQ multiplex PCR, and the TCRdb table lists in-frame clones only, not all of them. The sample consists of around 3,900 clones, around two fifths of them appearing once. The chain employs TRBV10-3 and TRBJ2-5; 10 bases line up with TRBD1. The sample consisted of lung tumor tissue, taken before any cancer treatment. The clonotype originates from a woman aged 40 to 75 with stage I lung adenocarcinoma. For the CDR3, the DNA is TGTGCCGGATACAAGGACAGGGGGCAAGAGACCCAGTACTTC. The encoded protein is CAGYKDRGQETQYF.